Below are 26 T cell receptor beta chains sequenced from a single sample in a study of metastatic and nonmetastatic thyroid tumors. No treatment of any kind had been given to any patient before thyroid surgery. TCRdb ran MiXCR on the PCR reads. The sample has 7,000 or so clones; about two fifths are singletons. The specimen was tumor tissue. All receptors come from a female donor with papillary thyroid cancer or a benign thyroid nodule (not recorded which). Some clones in this sample may be carry-over from other donors' samples.

The genes are TRBV4-1 and TRBJ1-1; perhaps TRBD1 as D (6 bases). Germline values: CDR1 MGHRA, CDR2 YSYEKL. Trimming stripped 7 bases from V and 4 bases from J, with 13 bases between. The CDR3 covers 13 residues. The CDR3 DNA reads TGCGCCAGCACGTCAGGGGTGGGCACTGAAGCTTTCTTT. This translates into CASTSGVGTEAFF.

This clone showed up many times. An end of the junction differs from the germline gene, which may be a read error. The chain recombines TRBV2 with TRBJ1-6, with TRBD1 as a possible D gene (6 bases). The CDR3 runs to 15 residues. Germline lookup yields CDR1 SNHLY and CDR2 FYNNEI. The CDR3 loop is CASSEQGLPHSLLHF. As DNA, the CDR3 is TGTGCCAGCAGTGAACAGGGGCTCCCTCATTCACTCCTCCACTTT.

The table lists this clone with a few counts. A read error is possible here, since a much larger clone lies one base away. Given the absence of the conserved phenylalanine or tryptophan at the CDR3 end, a read error is likely. The chain uses TRBV10-3 and TRBJ2-2, with D hard to call. Germline CDR1 and CDR2: ENHRY and SYGVKD. CDR3 length: 12 residues. Trimming removed 10 bases at V and 6 bases at J, with 12 bases between. CDR3 DNA sequence: TGTGCCACCCGGGTTGGCTCCGGGGAGCTGTTTCTT. This gives the protein CATRVGSGELFL.

In this sample, this clone is medium-sized. The chain employs TRBV6-1 and TRBJ2-3; unclear D gene. Germline V gene data show CDR1 as MNHNS and CDR2 as SASEGT. CDR3 size: 12 residues. V lost 9 bases and J lost 0, with 7 bases in between. The CDR3 is CASLDSTDTQYF. In nucleotides, the CDR3 is TGTGCCAGTCTAGATAGCACAGATACGCAGTATTTT.

The chain uses TRBV28 and TRBJ2-7; 9 positions agree with TRBD2. Trimming took 3 bases from V and 2 from J; bases not matched to a gene: 5. CDR1 is MDHEN, CDR2 SYDVKM, per germline. The CDR3 extends over 15 amino acids. Here the CDR3 DNA reads TGTGCCAGCAGTTTGAGCGGGAGGCCCACCTACGAGCAGTACTTC. It is translated as CASSLSGRPTYEQYF.

The chain has TRBV5-1 and TRBJ2-7; D gene ambiguous. Germline V CDR1 and CDR2: SGHRS, YFSETQ. The CDR3 loop spans 13 amino acids. The germline V and J ends were trimmed by 0 bases and 6 bases, with 10 bases remaining between them. The CDR3 sequence is CASSLDARAEQYF. DNA of the CDR3: TGCGCCAGCAGCTTGGACGCAAGGGCCGAGCAGTACTTC.

The rearrangement links TRBV11-2 to TRBJ2-1, with D hard to call. The V end lost 0 bases, the J end lost 8 bases, and 8 bases lay between the germline ends. Germline CDR1 SGHAT, CDR2 FQNNGV. There are 13 residues in the CDR3. DNA of the CDR3: TGTGCCAGCAGCTTAGAGCCTCTCGATGAGCAGTTCTTC. Translation: CASSLEPLDEQFF.

V is TRBV18 and J is TRBJ2-6, with D possibly being TRBD2 (6 bases). Trimming left V 0 bases short and J 0 bases short, with 12 bases between. Germline V gene lookup returns CDR1 KGHSH and CDR2 LQKENI. The length of the CDR3 is 18 residues. The CDR3 region has the DNA TGTGCCAGCTCACCACCCTCGGGGGTGCTCTCTGGGGCCAACGTCCTGACTTTC. Its translation is CASSPPSGVLSGANVLTF.

The V and J genes are TRBV20-1 and TRBJ1-5; 8 nucleotides agree with TRBD1. Germline CDR1 DFQATT, CDR2 SNEGSKA (reference sequence). The CDR3 has 13 residues. With 5 bases clipped from V and 3 bases from J, the junction kept 3 bases outside the gene matches. This CDR3 reads CSAQGAYNQPQHF. Here the CDR3 DNA reads TGCAGTGCTCAGGGGGCGTACAATCAGCCCCAGCATTTT.

V is TRBV20-1 and J is TRBJ2-6; 7 nucleotides match TRBD1. Germline V lookup: CDR1 DFQATT, CDR2 SNEGSKA (reference sequence). Unmatched junction bases numbered 5, after V lost 0 bases and J lost 0 bases. This CDR3 is 17 amino acids long. CDR3 nucleotides: TGCAGTGCTAGAGATGGGACAGCCTTCTCTGGGGCCAACGTCCTGACTTTC. Protein product: CSARDGTAFSGANVLTF.

This clone is medium-sized by share. This chain uses TRBV6-1 with TRBJ1-2, with D unclear. Trimming shortened V by 3 bases and J by 2 bases, and 10 bases separated the two germline ends. The germline gives CDR1 MNHNS, CDR2 SASEGT. This CDR3 contains 14 residues. The CDR3 DNA reads as TGTGCCAGCAGTGACTTAGAAGGGAACTATGGCTACACCTTC. Amino acid sequence: CASSDLEGNYGYTF.

The V call is TRBV27, the J call TRBJ2-3; D uncertain. CDR3 length: 16 residues. Trimming cost V 4 bases and J 8 bases, with 22 bases left between them. Germline values: CDR1 MNHEY, CDR2 SMNVEV (reference sequence). This CDR3 reads CASSSIFTSWSGTQYF. The CDR3 coding sequence is TGTGCCAGCAGTTCGATTTTTACGAGTTGGTCAGGTACGCAGTATTTT.

This clone has just a few counts. The chain has TRBV10-3 and TRBJ2-1; D perhaps matches TRBD1 (6 bases). Trimming took off 7 bases at V and 2 bases at J, with 15 bases between the two ends. Looked up from germline, CDR1 is ENHRY and CDR2 is SYGVKD. The CDR3 covers 15 residues. Here the CDR3 DNA reads TGTGCCATCACCAACAGCGAGGGGGCCTACAATGAGCAGTTCTTC. Its translation is CAITNSEGAYNEQFF.

V is TRBV4-2 and J is TRBJ2-7; no firm D call. V was clipped by 2 bases and J by 4 bases, with 12 bases between them. Germline CDR1 reads LGHNA; CDR2 reads YNFKEQ. The CDR3 is 14 amino acids. CDR3 nucleotides: TGTGCCAGCAGCCAATCTCTTAAAGGGTACGAGCAGTACTTC. The encoded protein is CASSQSLKGYEQYF.

For the CDR3, the DNA is TGCAGTGCTAGAGGGACAACCGGTAACATTCAGTACTTC. Translating gives CSARGTTGNIQYF. The chain combines TRBV20-1 with TRBJ2-4, with a tentative D call TRBD1 (5 bases). The CDR3 covers 13 residues. The germline gives CDR1 DFQATT, CDR2 SNEGSKA (reference sequence). V was trimmed by 1 base and J by 7 bases, leaving 11 bases between them.

This sequence joins TRBV3-1 and TRBJ2-2; D possibly corresponds to TRBD1 (6 bases). The CDR3 sequence is 15 residues long. V was shortened by 1 base and J by 5 bases, with 11 bases between the two germline ends. Germline V gives CDR1 LGHDT, CDR2 YNNKEL (reference sequence). CDR3 loop: CASSQGTQGTGELFF. The CDR3 bases are TGTGCCAGCAGCCAAGGAACCCAGGGGACCGGGGAGCTGTTTTTT.

The CDR3 sequence is CSARATRTGENSPLHF. CDR3 nucleotide sequence: TGCAGTGCTAGAGCTACAAGGACAGGGGAAAATTCACCCCTCCACTTT. V usage is TRBV20-1 and J usage is TRBJ1-6, with 9 bases lining up with TRBD1. This CDR3 is built from 16 residues. The germline gives CDR1 DFQATT, CDR2 SNEGSKA (reference sequence). Germline trimming cut 1 base from V and 7 bases from J; bases unmatched to any gene: 8.

This clone is medium-sized in the sample. The chain is built from TRBV30 and TRBJ2-2, with 7 bases matching TRBD2. Germline V gene data show CDR1 as GTSNPN and CDR2 as SVGIG (reference sequence). CDR3 length equals 14 residues. V was clipped by 8 bases and J by 3 bases; unmatched bases: 9. In DNA form, the CDR3 reads TGTGCCAGACTTAGCGGGTTGTACACCGGGGAGCTGTTTTTT. Its translation is CARLSGLYTGELFF.

In this sample, this clone turned up many times. This may arise from a read error, as a much more abundant clone is one base away. In this CDR3 the conserved last residue, phenylalanine or tryptophan, is missing, so a read error is likely. The rearrangement uses TRBV11-2 and TRBJ1-1; D might be TRBD1 (6 bases). The ends were cut back, 5 bases at V and 3 bases at J, with 19 bases in the middle. Germline loops: CDR1 SGHAT, CDR2 FQNNGV. The CDR3 consists of 16 residues. The CDR3 spells CASSENTGWLDTEAFL. CDR3 bases: TGTGCCAGCAGCGAAAACACAGGGTGGTTGGACACTGAAGCTTTCCTT.

V and J are TRBV4-3 and TRBJ2-7; 10 positions match TRBD1. CDR1 and CDR2 (germline): LGHNA, YSLEER. V was pared by 1 base and J by 4 bases, with 4 bases of the junction left unmatched. This CDR3 region has 15 residues. The CDR3 sequence is CASSQGWGQGYEQYF. The CDR3 DNA is TGCGCCAGCAGCCAAGGTTGGGGACAGGGGTACGAGCAGTACTTC.

Turning to this clone: The sample holds other DNA sequences that translate to the same CDR3. The CDR3 here is CASSQGTGGTYEQYF. DNA of the CDR3: TGCGCCAGCAGCCAAGGGACAGGGGGCACCTACGAGCAGTACTTC. J is TRBJ2-7 and V is TRBV4-1; TRBD1 aligns across 11 bases. Germline V lookup: CDR1 MGHRA, CDR2 YSYEKL. The CDR3 has 15 residues. V dropped 1 base and J dropped 2; count of bases not matched to a gene: 1.

Only a few counts were recorded for this clone. The chain employs TRBV7-2 and TRBJ1-2; D gene unclear. The CDR3 has 13 amino acids. Trimming cost V 1 base and J 4 bases, with 7 bases left between them. CDR1 is SGHTA, CDR2 FQGNSA, per germline. CDR3 protein: CASSLDTSYGYTF. The CDR3 DNA reads TGTGCCAGCAGCTTAGACACAAGCTATGGCTACACCTTC.

The chain combines TRBV30 with TRBJ1-2; no clear D. The ends were cut back, 3 bases at V and 3 bases at J, with 14 bases in the middle. This CDR3 has 14 residues. Per the germline V gene, CDR1 is GTSNPN and CDR2 is SVGIG (reference sequence). The CDR3: CAWRPSLRDYGYTF. Here the CDR3 DNA reads TGTGCCTGGAGGCCGAGTCTGAGGGACTATGGCTACACCTTC. Combining the CDR3 with reference TRBV30 and TRBJ1-2 gives the whole variable domain SQTIHQWPATLVQPVGSPLSLECTVEGTSNPNLYWYRQAAGRGLQLLFYSVGIGQISSEVPQNLSASRPQDRQFILSSKKLLLSDSGFYLCAWRPSLRDYGYTFGSGTRLTVV.

This clone was seen more than once but under ten times. In nucleotides, the CDR3 is TGTGCCAGCAGCCGACCCGGATACGAGCAGTACTTC. As protein: CASSRPGYEQYF. The chain has TRBV7-2 and TRBJ2-7; no clear D gene. Trimming removed 5 bases at V and 4 bases at J, with 9 bases between. Per germline, CDR1 SGHTA and CDR2 FQGNSA. CDR3 length: 12 residues.

This clone ranks as medium-sized. One base away lies a much larger clone, so this may be a sequencing read error. Other nucleotide sequences in the sample specify the same CDR3. The gene calls are TRBV12-3 or TRBV12-4 and TRBJ2-1, with D possibly matching TRBD2 (6 bases). There are 11 residues in the CDR3. The CDR3: CASSTSGEQFF. The CDR3 DNA reads as TGTGCCAGCAGTACCTCGGGGGAGCAGTTTTTC.

By share of the sample, this clone is medium-sized. V usage is TRBV4-1 and J usage is TRBJ2-1, with 7 positions matching TRBD1. J gave up 7 bases and V 2 bases, and 11 bases lay outside the gene matches. Germline assignment: CDR1 MGHRA and CDR2 YSYEKL. The CDR3 consists of 16 residues. CDR3 protein: CASSQLGQTSHNEQFF. In nucleotides, the CDR3 is TGCGCCAGCAGCCAACTGGGACAGACCTCCCATAATGAGCAGTTCTTC.